This T cell receptor (beta chain) was captured by sequencing in a study of blood T cell repertoires in COVID-19. Study as a whole: COVID-19 samples, acute and convalescent, were from the United States, Italy and Spain.

V shed 3 bases, J shed 1 base, and the junction held 0 bases outside the gene matches. The CDR3 extends over 14 amino acids. CDR1 is SGHTA and CDR2 is FQGNSA in the germline V gene. The cohort comprised adults aged about 18 to 100 years residing in 20 to 25 US areas. Clones were read by immunoSEQ multiplex PCR, and TCRdb kept only the in-frame ones, dropping some. Found here are more than 120,000 clones, over 75% of them singletons; the top ten hold roughly 4%. V gene TRBV7-2 combines with J gene TRBJ1-1; 9 nucleotides align to TRBD1. Sequencing was performed on PBMCs or T cells enriched from blood (not recorded which). The sequence was collected from a man aged 50 to 60 in a cohort exposed to, infected with or recovered from COVID-19 (not recorded which). The CDR3 region is CASSLTGGNTEAFF. CDR3 nucleotide sequence: TGTGCCAGCAGCTTGACAGGGGGGAACACTGAAGCTTTCTTT.